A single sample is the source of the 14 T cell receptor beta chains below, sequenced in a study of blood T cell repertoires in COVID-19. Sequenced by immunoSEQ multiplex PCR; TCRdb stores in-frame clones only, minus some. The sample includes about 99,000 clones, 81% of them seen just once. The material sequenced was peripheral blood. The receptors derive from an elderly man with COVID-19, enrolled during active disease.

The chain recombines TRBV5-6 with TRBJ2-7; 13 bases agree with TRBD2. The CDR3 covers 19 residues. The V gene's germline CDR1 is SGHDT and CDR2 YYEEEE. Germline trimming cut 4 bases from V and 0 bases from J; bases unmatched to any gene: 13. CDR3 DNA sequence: TGTGCCAGCAGCCGTAGACTAGCGGGGGGCCCGACCTTCTCCTACGAGCAGTACTTC. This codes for CASSRRLAGGPTFSYEQYF.

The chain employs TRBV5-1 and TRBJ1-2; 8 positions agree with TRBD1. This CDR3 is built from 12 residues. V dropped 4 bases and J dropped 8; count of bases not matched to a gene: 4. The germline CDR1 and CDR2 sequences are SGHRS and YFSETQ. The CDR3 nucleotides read TGCGCCAGCAGCCAGGGGGCGCAAGGCTACACCTTC. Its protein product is CASSQGAQGYTF.

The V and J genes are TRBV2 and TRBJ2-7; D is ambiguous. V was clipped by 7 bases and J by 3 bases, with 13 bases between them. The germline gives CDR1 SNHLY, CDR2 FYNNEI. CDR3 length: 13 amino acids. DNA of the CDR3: TGTGCCAGCACTCCCACCAGGTTCTACGAGCAGTACTTC. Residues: CASTPTRFYEQYF.

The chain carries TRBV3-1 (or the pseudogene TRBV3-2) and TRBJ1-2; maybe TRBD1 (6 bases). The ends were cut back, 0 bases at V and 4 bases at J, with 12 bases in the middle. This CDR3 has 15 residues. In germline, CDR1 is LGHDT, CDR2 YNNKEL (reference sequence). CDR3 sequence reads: CASSQDPGQLYGYTF. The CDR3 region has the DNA TGTGCCAGCAGCCAAGATCCCGGACAGCTCTATGGCTACACCTTC.

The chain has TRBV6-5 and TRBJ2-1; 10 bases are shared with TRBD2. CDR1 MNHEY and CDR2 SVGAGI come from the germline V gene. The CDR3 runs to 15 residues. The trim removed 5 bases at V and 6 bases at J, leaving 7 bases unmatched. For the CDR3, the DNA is TGTGCCAGCAGTAGGACTAGCGGAGTACCCAATGAGCAGTTCTTC. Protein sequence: CASSRTSGVPNEQFF.

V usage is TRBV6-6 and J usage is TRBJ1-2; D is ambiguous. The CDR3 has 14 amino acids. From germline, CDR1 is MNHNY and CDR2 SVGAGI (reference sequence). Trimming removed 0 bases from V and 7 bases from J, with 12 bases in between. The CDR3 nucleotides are TGTGCCAGCAGTTACTCTTCGGTTATCCCTGGCTACACCTTC. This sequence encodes CASSYSSVIPGYTF.

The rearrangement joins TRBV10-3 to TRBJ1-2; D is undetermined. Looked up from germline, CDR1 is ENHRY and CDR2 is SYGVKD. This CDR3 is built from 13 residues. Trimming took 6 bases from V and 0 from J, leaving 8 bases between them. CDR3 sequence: CAIRNKANYGYTF. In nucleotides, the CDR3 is TGTGCCATCAGAAACAAAGCTAACTATGGCTACACCTTC.

The chain's CDR3 is CASSQDMASGRAGSQTQYF. In nucleotides, the CDR3 is TGTGCCAGCAGCCAAGATATGGCTAGCGGGAGGGCCGGAAGCCAGACCCAGTACTTC. The V call is TRBV3-1 (or the pseudogene TRBV3-2), the J call TRBJ2-5, with 12 positions matching TRBD2. The germline V gene has CDR1 LGHDT and CDR2 YNNKEL (reference sequence). There are 19 residues in the CDR3. The V gene end was trimmed by 0 bases and the J gene end by 6 bases; junction bases not matched to a gene: 14.

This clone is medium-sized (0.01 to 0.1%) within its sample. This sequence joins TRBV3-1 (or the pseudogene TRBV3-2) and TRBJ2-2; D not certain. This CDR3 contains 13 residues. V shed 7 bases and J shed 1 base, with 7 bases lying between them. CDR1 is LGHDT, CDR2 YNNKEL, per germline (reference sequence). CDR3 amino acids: CASTRLNTGELFF. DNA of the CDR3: TGTGCCAGCACTCGACTGAACACCGGGGAGCTGTTTTTT.

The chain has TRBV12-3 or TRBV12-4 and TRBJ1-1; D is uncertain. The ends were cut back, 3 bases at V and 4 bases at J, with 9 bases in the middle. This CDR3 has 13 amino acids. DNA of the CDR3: TGTGCCAGCAGTTTGTGGGGAGGCACTGAAGCTTTCTTT. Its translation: CASSLWGGTEAFF.

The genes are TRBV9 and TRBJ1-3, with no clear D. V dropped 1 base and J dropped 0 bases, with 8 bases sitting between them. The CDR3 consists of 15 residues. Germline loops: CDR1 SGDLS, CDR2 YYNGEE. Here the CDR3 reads CASSVTHSSGNTIYF. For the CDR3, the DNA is TGTGCCAGCAGCGTAACGCATAGCTCTGGAAACACCATATATTTT. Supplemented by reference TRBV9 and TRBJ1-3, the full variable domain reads DSGVTQTPKHLITATGQRVTLRCSPRSGDLSVYWYQQSLDQGLQFLIQYYNGEERAKGNILERFSAQQFPDLHSELNLSSLELGDSALYFCASSVTHSSGNTIYFGEGSWLTVV.

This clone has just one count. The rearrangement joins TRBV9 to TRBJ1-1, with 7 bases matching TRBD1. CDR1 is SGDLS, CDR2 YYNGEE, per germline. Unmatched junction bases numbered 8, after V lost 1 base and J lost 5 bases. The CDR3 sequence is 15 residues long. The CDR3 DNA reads TGTGCCAGCAGCGTATCCTCTTTCAGGGGGACTGAAGCTTTCTTT. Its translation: CASSVSSFRGTEAFF. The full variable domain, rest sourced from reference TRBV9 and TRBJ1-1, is DSGVTQTPKHLITATGQRVTLRCSPRSGDLSVYWYQQSLDQGLQFLIQYYNGEERAKGNILERFSAQQFPDLHSELNLSSLELGDSALYFCASSVSSFRGTEAFFGQGTRLTVV.

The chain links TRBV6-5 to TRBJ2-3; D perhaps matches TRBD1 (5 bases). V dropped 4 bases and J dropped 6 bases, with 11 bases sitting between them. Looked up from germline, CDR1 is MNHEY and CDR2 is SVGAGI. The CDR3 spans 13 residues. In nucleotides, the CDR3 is TGTGCCAGCAGTTGGCAGGGCTGGGATACGCAGTATTTT. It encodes CASSWQGWDTQYF.

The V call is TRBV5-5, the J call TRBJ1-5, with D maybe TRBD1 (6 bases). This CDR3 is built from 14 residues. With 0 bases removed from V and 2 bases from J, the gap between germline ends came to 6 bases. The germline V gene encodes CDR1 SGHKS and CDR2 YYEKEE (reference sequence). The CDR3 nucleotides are TGTGCCAGCAGCTTGGGGACAGGCAATCAGCCCCAGCATTTT. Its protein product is CASSLGTGNQPQHF.